This paragraph covers one T cell receptor beta chain sequence. The data belong to a study of blood T cell repertoires in COVID-19. Overall study: Both acute and convalescent COVID-19 samples were obtained from the United States, Italy and Spain.

Authors' methods: By means of reference gene primer amplification, nucleated cell counts were estimated. Profiled with immunoSEQ multiplex PCR; TCRdb holds only in-frame clones, not every one. V and J calls and clone size come straight from that table; D and trimming were deduced from the DNA. The table records tens of thousands of clones, roughly 89% of them present only once. With 5 bases removed from V and 4 bases from J, the gap between germline ends came to 11 bases. There are 13 residues in the CDR3. Germline V gene lookup returns CDR1 MDHEN and CDR2 SYDVKM. Sequenced input: peripheral blood. The sequence was collected from a woman over 75 with acute or convalescent COVID-19. The V call is TRBV28, the J call TRBJ1-2; D call uncertain. The CDR3 loop is CASSVGRLYGYTF. In DNA form, the CDR3 reads TGTGCCAGCAGTGTCGGCAGGCTCTATGGCTACACCTTC.